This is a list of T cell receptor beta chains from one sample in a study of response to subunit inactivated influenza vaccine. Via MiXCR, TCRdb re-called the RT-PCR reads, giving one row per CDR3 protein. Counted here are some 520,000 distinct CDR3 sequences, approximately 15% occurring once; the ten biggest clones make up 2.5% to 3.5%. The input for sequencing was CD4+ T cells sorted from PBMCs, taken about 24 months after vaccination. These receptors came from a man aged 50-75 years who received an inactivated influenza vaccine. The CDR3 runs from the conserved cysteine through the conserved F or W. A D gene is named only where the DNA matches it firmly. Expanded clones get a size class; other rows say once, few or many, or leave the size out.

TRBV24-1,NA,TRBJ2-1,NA,TGTGCCACCAGGGGGACATCCTACAATGAGCAGTTCTTC,CATRGTSYNEQFF
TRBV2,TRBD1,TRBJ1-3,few,TGTGCCAGCAGGGGGACAGGGAAAAACACCATATATTTT,CASRGTGKNTIYF
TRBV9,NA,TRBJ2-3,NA,TGTGCCAGCAGCGTAGGTTCAGTTAGCACAGATACGCAGTATTTT,CASSVGSVSTDTQYF
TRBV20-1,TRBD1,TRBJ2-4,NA,TGCAGTGCCTACGACAGGGACATTCAGTACTTC,CSAYDRDIQYF
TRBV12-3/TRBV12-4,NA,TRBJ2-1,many,TGTGCCAGCAGTCCCCCCAGGGGTTCCTACAATGAGCAGTTCTTC,CASSPPRGSYNEQFF
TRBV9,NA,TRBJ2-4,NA,TGTGCCAGCAGCACTCCGGACATGGGACTGGGGGGCATGGCCAAAAACATTCAGTACTTC,CASSTPDMGLGGMAKNIQYF
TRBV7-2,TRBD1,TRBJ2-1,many,TGTGCCAGCAGCTTAGGGGGGACAGGCACCTACAATGAGCAGTTCTTC,CASSLGGTGTYNEQFF
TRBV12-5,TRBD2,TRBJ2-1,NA,TGTGCTAGTGGTTACGGGACTAGCGGGAGCTCCTACAATGAGCAGTTCTTC,CASGYGTSGSSYNEQFF
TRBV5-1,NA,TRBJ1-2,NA,TGCGCCAGCAGCTTAGACATTTCCTATGGCTACACCTTC,CASSLDISYGYTF
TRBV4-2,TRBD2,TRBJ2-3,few,TGTGCCAGCAGCCAACGGAGTAGCGGGAGCACAGATACGCAGTATTTT,CASSQRSSGSTDTQYF
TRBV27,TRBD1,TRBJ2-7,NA,TGTGCCAGCAGTTATAGAACAGGGGGGAACGAGCAGTACTTC,CASSYRTGGNEQYF
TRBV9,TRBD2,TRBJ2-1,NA,TGTGCCAGCGCCTCCGGGACTAGCGGGAGTGACGAGCAGTTCTTC,CASASGTSGSDEQFF
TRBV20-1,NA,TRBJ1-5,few,TGCAGTGCTCGGGGGTTGGGTAGCAATCAGCCCCAGCATTTT,CSARGLGSNQPQHF
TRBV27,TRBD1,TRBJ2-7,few,TGTGCCAGCAGGAGACAGGGTCCGAGCTCCTACGAGCAGTACTTC,CASRRQGPSSYEQYF
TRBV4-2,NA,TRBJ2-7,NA,TGTGCCAGCAGCCAGCCGGGGGCCGATCGCGAGCAGTACTTC,CASSQPGADREQYF
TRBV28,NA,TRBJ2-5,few,TGTGCCAGCAGTTTCTTCGGGGCCCAGTACTTC,CASSFFGAQYF
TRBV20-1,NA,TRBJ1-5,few,TGCAGTGCTAGGGTGCCGAGGAGGTATGGCAATCAGCCCCAGCATTTT,CSARVPRRYGNQPQHF
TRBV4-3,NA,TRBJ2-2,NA,TGCGCCAGCAGCCGCGAGACAGTGGGTACGAACACCGGGGAGCTGTTTTTT,CASSRETVGTNTGELFF
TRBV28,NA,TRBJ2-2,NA,TGTGCCAGCAGTTTAGGCCCCCGAAGGACCGGGGAGCTGTTTTTT,CASSLGPRRTGELFF
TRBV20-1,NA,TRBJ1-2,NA,TGCAGTGCTAGCTTACAGGCGAATATCTATGGCTACACCTTC,CSASLQANIYGYTF
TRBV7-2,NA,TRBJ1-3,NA,TGTGCCAGCAGCTCCTCACATAGCTCGGGAAACACCATATATTTT,CASSSSHSSGNTIYF
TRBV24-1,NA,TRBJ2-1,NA,TGTGCCACCAGCGGACAGTGGTTTAACAATGAGCAGTTCTTC,CATSGQWFNNEQFF
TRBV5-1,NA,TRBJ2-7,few,TGCGCCAGCAGCTTGGAGGCTCCTACGGGCTCCTACGAGCAGTACTTC,CASSLEAPTGSYEQYF
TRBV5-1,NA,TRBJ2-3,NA,TGCGCCAGCAAGGGGGGAAGGGGCCGCACAGATACGCAGTATTTT,CASKGGRGRTDTQYF
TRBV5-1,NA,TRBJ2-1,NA,TGCGCCAGCAGCTTTTTCCCAGACGGAATAGCGAACAATGAGCAGTTCTTC,CASSFFPDGIANNEQFF
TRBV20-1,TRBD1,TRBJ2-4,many,TGCAGCGGGACAGTACCCAAAAACATTCAGTACTTC,CSGTVPKNIQYF
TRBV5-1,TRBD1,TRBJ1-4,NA,TGCGCCAGCAGCATGGGACAGGAGAATGAAAAACTGTTTTTT,CASSMGQENEKLFF
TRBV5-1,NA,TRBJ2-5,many,TGTGCCAGCAGTTTTGGCGGGGGCCAGGAGACCCAGTACTTC,CASSFGGGQETQYF
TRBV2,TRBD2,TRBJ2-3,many,TGTGCCAGCAGCCCCCTAGGACTAGCGGGTACAGATACGCAGTATTTT,CASSPLGLAGTDTQYF
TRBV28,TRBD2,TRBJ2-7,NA,TGTGCCCGCAGCACGACTAGCGGGTCCTACGAGCAGTACTTC,CARSTTSGSYEQYF
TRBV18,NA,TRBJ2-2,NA,TGTGCCAGCTCACCACTGACAGGACCGAACACCGGGGAGCTGTTTTTT,CASSPLTGPNTGELFF
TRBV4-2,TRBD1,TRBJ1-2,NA,TGTGCCAGCAGCCAAGCGAAGGACAGGGCTAACTATGGCTACACCTTC,CASSQAKDRANYGYTF
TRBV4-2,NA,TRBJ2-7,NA,TGTGCCAGCAGCCAAGATAAGGGTACCGAGCAGTACTTC,CASSQDKGTEQYF
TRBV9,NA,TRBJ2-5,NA,TGTGCCAGCAGCGCCTTCGGGACCCAGTACTTC,CASSAFGTQYF
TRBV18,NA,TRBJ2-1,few,TGTGCCAGCTCACCTCAGACCTACAATGAGCAGTTCTTC,CASSPQTYNEQFF
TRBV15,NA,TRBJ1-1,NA,TGTGCCACCAGCAGAGATCGCGGGGGCTGGAACACTGAAGCTTTCTTT,CATSRDRGGWNTEAFF
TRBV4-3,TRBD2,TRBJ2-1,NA,TGCGCCAGCAGCCAAGTGCTGAGGGAGGGCCGGGGGGAGCAGTTCTTC,CASSQVLREGRGEQFF
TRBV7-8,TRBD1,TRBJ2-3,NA,TGTGCCAGCAGACAGGACAGGGGGAGAGATACGCAGTATTTT,CASRQDRGRDTQYF
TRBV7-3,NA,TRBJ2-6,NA,TGTGCCAGCAGTCCTAGCCTCTCTGGGGCCAACGTCCTGACTTTC,CASSPSLSGANVLTF
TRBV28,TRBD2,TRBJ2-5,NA,TGTGCCAGCAGTTTAAGTCTAGCGGGAACGTCTGGGGAGACCCAGTACTTC,CASSLSLAGTSGETQYF
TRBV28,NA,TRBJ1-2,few,TGTGCCACTCAGACAGCCAATTCCTATGGCTACACCTTC,CATQTANSYGYTF
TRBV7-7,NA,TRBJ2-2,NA,TGTGCTAGCAGCGTGGACGGGAACACCGGGGCGCTGTTTTTT,CASSVDGNTGALFF
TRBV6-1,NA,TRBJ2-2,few,TGTGCCAGCAGTACGACGGGTCGCTCGGAGCTGTTTTTT,CASSTTGRSELFF
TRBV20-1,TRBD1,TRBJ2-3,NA,TGCAGTGCTTTGGGGACAGTTTACACAGATACGCAGTATTTT,CSALGTVYTDTQYF
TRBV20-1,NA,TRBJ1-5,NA,TGCAGTGCTAGAGACAGGATGGGCAATCAGCCCCAGCATTTT,CSARDRMGNQPQHF
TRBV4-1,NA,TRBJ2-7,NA,TGCGCCAGCAGCCAAGATGCGAGGTTAGCGCCAACCTACGAGCAGTACTTC,CASSQDARLAPTYEQYF
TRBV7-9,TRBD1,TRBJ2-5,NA,TGTGCCAGCAGCTTCGACAGGGTAGGAGTGACCCAGTACTTC,CASSFDRVGVTQYF
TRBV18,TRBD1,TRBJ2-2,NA,TGTGCCAGCTCGGCCGGGACAGGGGCCGGGGAGCTGTTTTTT,CASSAGTGAGELFF
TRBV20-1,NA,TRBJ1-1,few,TGCAGTGCTAGAGTGGGGACGAGGAACACTGAAGCTTTCTTT,CSARVGTRNTEAFF
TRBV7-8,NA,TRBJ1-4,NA,TGTGCCAGCAGCGGGGGAAGATCTAATGAAAAACTGTTTTTT,CASSGGRSNEKLFF
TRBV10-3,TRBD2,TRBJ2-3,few,TGTGCCATCAGTACGACTAGCGGGGGAAGCACAGATACGCAGTATTTT,CAISTTSGGSTDTQYF
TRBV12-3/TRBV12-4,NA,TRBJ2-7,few,TGTGCCAGCAGTTGGTACAGGGAAAGCGAGCAGTACTTC,CASSWYRESEQYF
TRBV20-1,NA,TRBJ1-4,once,TGCAGTGCGACCGACGGCTCAACTAATGAAAAACTGTTTTTT,CSATDGSTNEKLFF
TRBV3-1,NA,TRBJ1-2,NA,TGTGCCAGCAGCCAAGATCTGTTTAGTCTTAACGTCGGCAGGGGCGTTAACTATGGCTACACCTTC,CASSQDLFSLNVGRGVNYGYTF
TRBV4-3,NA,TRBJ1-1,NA,TGCGCCAGCAGCCAAGATGCGGCAGCGAACACTGAAGCTTTCTTT,CASSQDAAANTEAFF
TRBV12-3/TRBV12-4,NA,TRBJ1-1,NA,TGTGCCAGCAGACGGACGGCGAACACTGAAGCTTTCTTT,CASRRTANTEAFF
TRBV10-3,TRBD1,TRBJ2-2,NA,TGTGCCATCAGTGTCGACAGGGTCGGGACCGGGGAGCTGTTTTTT,CAISVDRVGTGELFF